This T cell receptor (beta chain) was recorded in a study of cytomegalovirus exposure and HLA in healthy donors. General observations from the study: Analyzed later, most CMV-associated TCR beta chains appeared HLA-restricted. The study put 150 to 200 TCR beta chains on its list as cytomegalovirus-associated.

This CDR3 spans 15 amino acids. V lost 5 bases and J lost 0, with 11 bases in between. From germline, CDR1 is MNHEY and CDR2 SMNVEV (reference sequence). This PCR relied on a set of 60 Vbeta primers and 13 Jbeta primers. As originally analysed: Counted up in a later analysis, unique TCR beta chains came to about 80 million, with around 12 million shared. Some clones are missing from TCRdb's copy, which holds only in-frame ones; the method was immunoSEQ multiplex PCR. The DNA gave D and trimming, while V, J and clone size come from that table. The data contain approximately 140,000 clones, around 80% of them singletons. In its sample, this clone was seen a few times. What it recognizes is unknown. Donors had nominal health at sampling but likely had unrecorded immune exposures.

This sequence was found in a woman aged 40 to 55 in good health and CMV-seronegative. Sequences were obtained from PBMCs. This chain uses TRBV27 with TRBJ1-3; D might be TRBD1 (6 bases). The CDR3 coding sequence is TGTGCCAGCAGTATTGACAGGAACTCTGGAAACACCATATATTTT. Its translation is CASSIDRNSGNTIYF.